A single sample is the source of the 26 T cell receptor beta chains below, sequenced in a study of response to subunit inactivated influenza vaccine. MiXCR, applied by TCRdb to the RT-PCR reads, yields one record per CDR3 protein. Here the sample spans roughly 520,000 distinct CDR3 sequences, less than 30% being singletons. The source material was CD4+ T cells sorted from PBMCs, sampled roughly 5 days after vaccination. The receptor set was obtained from a man in his forties or fifties who received an inactivated influenza vaccine.

V usage is TRBV27 and J usage is TRBJ1-1; D remains unclear. V lost 2 bases and J 2 bases, leaving 6 bases between the germline ends. The CDR3 covers 13 residues. The germline V gene encodes CDR1 MNHEY and CDR2 SMNVEV (reference sequence). The CDR3 reads CASSLRFNTEAFF. Here the CDR3 DNA reads TGTGCCAGCAGTTTACGGTTCAACACTGAAGCTTTCTTT.

This clonotype came up many times. V usage is TRBV12-3 or TRBV12-4 and J usage is TRBJ2-2; 7 nucleotides match TRBD2. J gave up 2 bases and V 3 bases, and 3 bases lay outside the gene matches. The CDR3 is 15 amino acids. CDR3 DNA: TGTGCCAGCAGTTTTTCGGGGGGTAACACCGGGGAGCTGTTTTTT. Residues: CASSFSGGNTGELFF.

The chain joins TRBV5-1 to TRBJ2-7; D not resolved. CDR3 length: 13 residues. Germline CDR1 reads SGHRS; CDR2 reads YFSETQ. V was cut by 1 base and J by 6 bases, with 11 bases left in between. The CDR3 DNA reads TGCGCCAGCAGCTTGCTGGGGTTCGGCGAGCAGTACTTC. It codes for CASSLLGFGEQYF.

This clonotype came up a few times. The genes are TRBV15 and TRBJ1-3; possible D gene TRBD1, 5 bases. This CDR3 is 16 amino acids long. Germline loops: CDR1 LNHNV, CDR2 YYDKDF (reference sequence). Trimming left V 0 bases short and J 0 bases short, with 9 bases between. CDR3 sequence: CATSREGTVSGNTIYF. The CDR3 DNA is TGTGCCACCAGCAGAGAGGGGACGGTCTCTGGAAACACCATATATTTT. Full variable domain (missing parts from reference TRBV15 and TRBJ1-3): DAMVIQNPRYQVTQFGKPVTLSCSQTLNHNVMYWYQQKSSQAPKLLFHYYDKDFNNEADTPDNFQSRRPNTSFCFLDIRSPGLGDTAMYLCATSREGTVSGNTIYFGEGSWLTVV.

This clonotype was detected ten times or more. This chain connects TRBV30 to TRBJ1-5, with TRBD1 matching over 8 bases. Germline trimming cut 3 bases from V and 3 bases from J; bases unmatched to any gene: 4. This CDR3 has 14 residues. CDR1 GTSNPN and CDR2 SVGIG come from the germline V gene (reference sequence). The CDR3 here is CAWSRGPINQPQHF. The CDR3 bases are TGTGCCTGGAGCAGGGGGCCCATCAATCAGCCCCAGCATTTT. Together with reference TRBV30 and TRBJ1-5, the CDR3 gives the full variable domain: SQTIHQWPATLVQPVGSPLSLECTVEGTSNPNLYWYRQAAGRGLQLLFYSVGIGQISSEVPQNLSASRPQDRQFILSSKKLLLSDSGFYLCAWSRGPINQPQHFGDGTRLSIL.

This clonotype was observed a handful of times. This sequence joins TRBV27 and TRBJ1-2, with 11 bases lining up with TRBD1. Germline values: CDR1 MNHEY, CDR2 SMNVEV (reference sequence). The CDR3 runs to 15 residues. Unmatched junction bases numbered 5, after V lost 4 bases and J lost 4 bases. CDR3 sequence: CASSYRDRGGYGYTF. Written as DNA, the CDR3 is TGTGCCAGCAGTTACCGGGACAGGGGGGGCTATGGCTACACCTTC.

This clonotype was observed a few times. CDR3 loop: CATSSLNGGEQYF. The DNA for the CDR3 is TGTGCCACCAGCAGTCTTAACGGAGGCGAGCAGTACTTC. The chain employs TRBV15 and TRBJ2-7, with D perhaps TRBD2 (5 bases). V lost 3 bases to trimming and J lost 6 bases, with 12 bases between them. Looked up from germline, CDR1 is LNHNV and CDR2 is YYDKDF (reference sequence). The CDR3 extends over 13 amino acids. Full variable domain (remainder filled in from reference TRBV15 and TRBJ2-7): DAMVIQNPRYQVTQFGKPVTLSCSQTLNHNVMYWYQQKSSQAPKLLFHYYDKDFNNEADTPDNFQSRRPNTSFCFLDIRSPGLGDTAMYLCATSSLNGGEQYFGPGTRLTVT.

This clonotype was counted at least ten times. The gene calls are TRBV12-3 or TRBV12-4 and TRBJ1-4; D remains unclear. CDR3 length equals 11 residues. The V end was cut by 3 bases, the J end by 8 bases, with 4 bases between. CDR3 DNA: TGTGCCAGCAGTTTTGGAGAAAAACTGTTTTTT. The encoded protein is CASSFGEKLFF.

V gene TRBV20-1 combines with J gene TRBJ2-1, with D unresolved. The CDR3 length is 13 residues. Germline CDR1 DFQATT, CDR2 SNEGSKA (reference sequence). V lost 0 bases and J lost 9, with 12 bases in between. The CDR3 DNA reads TGCAGTGCTAGAGATCCTGGCTACTTTGAGCAGTTCTTC. Its translation is CSARDPGYFEQFF.

This chain connects TRBV5-1 to TRBJ1-4, with unresolved D. V lost 4 bases and J lost 7, with 11 bases in between. The CDR3 runs 13 residues. Germline-derived CDR1 and CDR2 are SGHRS and YFSETQ. CDR3 nucleotides: TGCGCCAGCAGCACCTTCCTCGGTGAAAAACTGTTTTTT. It translates to CASSTFLGEKLFF.

J is TRBJ1-6 and V is TRBV12-3 or TRBV12-4, with 8 bases identical to TRBD1. Losses at the gene ends were 2 bases for V and 9 bases for J; bases not matched to a gene: 9. This CDR3 is 16 amino acids long. The CDR3 DNA reads as TGTGCCAGCAGTTTATTAGGAGGACAGGGAGGTTCACCCCTCCACTTT. Residues: CASSLLGGQGGSPLHF.

V gene TRBV12-3 or TRBV12-4 combines with J gene TRBJ2-7; 8 bases are a match to TRBD1. CDR3 length: 17 amino acids. The ends lost 0 bases at V and 4 bases at J; junction bases unmatched: 11. This CDR3 reads CASSLADGGTGLYEQYF. CDR3 DNA: TGTGCCAGCAGTTTAGCGGACGGCGGGACAGGATTATACGAGCAGTACTTC.

This clonotype was counted a few times. The rearrangement links TRBV9 to TRBJ2-3; a possible D gene is TRBD2 (5 bases). V was clipped by 4 bases and J by 6 bases, with 15 bases between them. The CDR3 totals 14 residues. Germline-derived CDR1 and CDR2 are SGDLS and YYNGEE. This CDR3 reads CASSPQPQRDTQYF. For the CDR3, the DNA is TGTGCCAGCAGCCCTCAGCCGCAGCGGGATACGCAGTATTTT.

The chain recombines TRBV11-1 with TRBJ2-5; D may be TRBD1 (6 bases). The germline CDR1 and CDR2 sequences are SGHAT and FQDESV (reference sequence). This CDR3 is 15 amino acids long. The V and J ends lost 3 bases and 4 bases respectively, with 15 bases between them. CDR3 in DNA: TGTGCCAGCAGCTTTCGGGACACCACCGTAGAGACCCAGTACTTC. It is translated as CASSFRDTTVETQYF. Combining the CDR3 with reference TRBV11-1 and TRBJ2-5 gives the whole variable domain EAEVAQSPRYKITEKSQAVAFWCDPISGHATLYWYRQILGQGPELLVQFQDESVVDDSQLPKDRFSAERLKGVDSTLKIQPAELGDSAMYLCASSFRDTTVETQYFGPGTRLLVL.

The chain couples TRBV20-1 to TRBJ2-3, with a tentative D call TRBD1 (6 bases). Germline loops: CDR1 DFQATT, CDR2 SNEGSKA (reference sequence). Trimming removed 0 bases at V and 4 bases at J, with 11 bases between. The CDR3 is 14 amino acids. Here the CDR3 DNA reads TGCAGTGCTAGAGAGGGGGCCCAGGCAGATACGCAGTATTTT. As protein: CSAREGAQADTQYF.

This chain links TRBV4-2 with TRBJ2-3; 13 bases are a match to TRBD2. Trimming took 4 bases from V and 7 from J; bases not matched to a gene: 8. This CDR3 is 16 amino acids long. CDR1 and CDR2 from the germline V gene are LGHNA and YNFKEQ. The CDR3 here is CASSPGTSGEGNTQYF. In DNA form, the CDR3 reads TGTGCCAGCAGCCCGGGGACTAGCGGGGAGGGAAATACGCAGTATTTT.

The rearrangement uses TRBV5-1 and TRBJ1-1; unclear D gene. This CDR3 comprises 15 residues. V was pared by 0 bases and J by 4 bases, with 13 bases between. From germline, CDR1 is SGHRS and CDR2 YFSETQ. The CDR3 sequence: CASSLVVASGTEAFF. The CDR3, as DNA: TGCGCCAGCAGCTTGGTTGTGGCTTCCGGCACTGAAGCTTTCTTT. The full variable domain, its missing parts supplied by reference TRBV5-1 and TRBJ1-1, is KAGVTQTPRYLIKTRGQQVTLSCSPISGHRSVSWYQQTPGQGLQFLFEYFSETQRNKGNFPGRFSGRQFSNSRSEMNVSTLELGDSALYLCASSLVVASGTEAFFGQGTRLTVV.

The V and J genes are TRBV9 and TRBJ2-3, with 7 bases matching TRBD2. Germline CDR1 SGDLS, CDR2 YYNGEE. With V trimmed by 3 bases and J by 5 bases, 6 bases remained unmatched. The CDR3 has 14 residues. The CDR3 DNA reads as TGTGCCAGCAGCGAGCCGGGAGGCGGAGATACGCAGTATTTT. The encoded protein is CASSEPGGGDTQYF.

This clonotype turned up a few times. This chain uses TRBV15 with TRBJ1-5; no clear D gene. The CDR3 contains 15 residues. Germline values: CDR1 LNHNV, CDR2 YYDKDF (reference sequence). The V end was cut by 0 bases, the J end by 5 bases, with 11 bases between. Here the CDR3 reads CATSRDGSEDQPQHF. Here the CDR3 DNA reads TGTGCCACCAGCAGAGATGGGAGTGAGGATCAGCCCCAGCATTTT.

The chain links TRBV20-1 to TRBJ2-5, with D perhaps matching TRBD2 (5 bases). The CDR3 extends over 13 amino acids. With 5 bases removed from V and 3 bases from J, the gap between germline ends came to 13 bases. The V gene's germline CDR1 is DFQATT and CDR2 SNEGSKA (reference sequence). CDR3 amino acids: CSARRTYKETQYF. In DNA form, the CDR3 reads TGCAGTGCTCGCCGGACTTATAAAGAGACCCAGTACTTC.

This clonotype was picked up many times. The rearrangement links TRBV6-2 or TRBV6-3 to TRBJ2-1; TRBD2 aligns across 9 bases. The germline V gene encodes CDR1 MNHEY and CDR2 SVGEGT. The CDR3 is 15 residues long. J lost 5 bases, V lost 5 bases, and 7 bases had no gene match. The CDR3 DNA sequence: TGTGCCAGCAGTCAAAGCGGGGGGCCCCACAATGAGCAGTTCTTC. It encodes CASSQSGGPHNEQFF.

In its sample, this clonotype was seen a few times. The V and J genes are TRBV9 and TRBJ2-3; 10 nucleotides align to TRBD1. The CDR3 is 15 amino acids. From germline, CDR1 is SGDLS and CDR2 YYNGEE. Trimming at V came to 4 bases and at J to 3 bases, leaving 5 bases not matched to a gene. The CDR3 DNA reads as TGTGCCAGCAGCCCAGACAGGGGGCGGACAGATACGCAGTATTTT. Encoded protein: CASSPDRGRTDTQYF.

The V call is TRBV12-3 or TRBV12-4, the J call TRBJ1-6; D gene ambiguous. The CDR3 runs 13 residues. V was clipped by 1 base and J by 7 bases, with 5 bases between them. Here the CDR3 DNA reads TGTGCCAGCAGTTTAGTTGTGAATTCACCCCTCCACTTT. It translates to CASSLVVNSPLHF.

V is TRBV29-1 and J is TRBJ2-5, with a possible D match to TRBD2 (7 bases). Per germline, CDR1 SQVTM and CDR2 ANQGSEA. The CDR3 consists of 15 residues. V shed 6 bases and J shed 0 bases, with 17 bases lying between them. CDR3 in DNA: TGCAGCGTCCGAGGGGGAGGGGGGAACCAAGAGACCCAGTACTTC. It codes for CSVRGGGGNQETQYF.

V and J are TRBV12-5 and TRBJ2-2; 10 positions agree with TRBD2. Germline assignment: CDR1 LGHNT and CDR2 FRNRAP. The V gene end was trimmed by 0 bases and the J gene end by 7 bases; junction bases not matched to a gene: 14. The CDR3 loop spans 19 amino acids. CDR3 sequence reads: CASGLVASGRTQTFGELFF. The CDR3 bases are TGTGCTAGTGGTTTGGTAGCTAGCGGGAGAACGCAAACCTTCGGGGAGCTGTTTTTT.

The rearrangement uses TRBV20-1 and TRBJ2-5; 9 nucleotides agree with TRBD2. Germline V gene sequence: CDR1 DFQATT, CDR2 SNEGSKA (reference sequence). CDR3 length: 15 residues. The trim removed 3 bases at V and 1 base at J, leaving 6 bases unmatched. The CDR3 is CSASPTSGLQETQYF. CDR3 nucleotide sequence: TGCAGTGCTAGTCCGACTAGCGGTCTCCAAGAGACCCAGTACTTC.